This T cell receptor (beta chain) was documented in a study of regulatory T cells in long-lasting Graves disease. Per the germline V gene, CDR1 is MNHEY and CDR2 is SMNVEV (reference sequence). The CDR3 consists of 15 residues. The ends lost 3 bases at V and 2 bases at J; junction bases unmatched: 5. As for time point: persistent/refractory GD, antithyroid drugs over 5 years with positive TRAb. Making the TCR library involved RNA that had been extracted from PBMCs. Graves' disease diagnosis followed American Thyroid Association guidelines. Investigators prepared the TCR beta libraries by applying iRepertoire HTBI primers and Arm-PCR of CDR3 regions. Using its own MiXCR run on the multiplex PCR reads, TCRdb lists one record per CDR3 protein. The profile shows roughly 500,000 distinct CDR3 sequences, roughly a fifth of them singletons. This clonotype was counted between two and nine times.

Specimen: peripheral blood mononuclear cells (PBMCs), collected when the disease was refractory, from a patient treated with antithyroid drugs. The chain couples TRBV27 to TRBJ2-5; 8 nucleotides match TRBD2. The TCR comes from a female donor with Graves disease. This CDR3 reads CASSFYGGAQETQYF. CDR3 in DNA: TGTGCCAGCAGTTTCTACGGGGGGGCTCAAGAGACCCAGTACTTC.